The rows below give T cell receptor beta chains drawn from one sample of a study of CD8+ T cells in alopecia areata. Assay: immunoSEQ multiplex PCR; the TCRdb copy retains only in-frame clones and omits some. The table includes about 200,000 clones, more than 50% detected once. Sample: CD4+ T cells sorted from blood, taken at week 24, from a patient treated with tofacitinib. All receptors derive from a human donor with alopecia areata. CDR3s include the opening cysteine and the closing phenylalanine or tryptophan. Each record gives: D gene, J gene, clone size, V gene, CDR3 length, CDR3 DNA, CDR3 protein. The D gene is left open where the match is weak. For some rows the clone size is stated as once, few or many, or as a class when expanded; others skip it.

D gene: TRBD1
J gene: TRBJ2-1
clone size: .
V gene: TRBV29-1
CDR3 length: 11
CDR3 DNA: TGCAGCGTTTTATCACAGGGGACCAAGTTCTTC
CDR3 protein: CSVLSQGTKFF

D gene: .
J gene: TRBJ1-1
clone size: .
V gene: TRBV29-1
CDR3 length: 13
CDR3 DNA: TGCAGCGTTTTGGGGAGAATGAACACTGAAGCTTTCTTT
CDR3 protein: CSVLGRMNTEAFF

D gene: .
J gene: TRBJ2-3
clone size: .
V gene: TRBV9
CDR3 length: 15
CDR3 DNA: TGTGCCAGCAGCGTAGGGGGGTTATTCACAGATACGCAGTATTTT
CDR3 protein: CASSVGGLFTDTQYF

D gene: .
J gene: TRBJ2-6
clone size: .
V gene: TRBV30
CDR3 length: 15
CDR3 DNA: TGTGCCTTGTCCGACCTTCTATCTGGGGCCAACGTCCTGACTTTC
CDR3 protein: CALSDLLSGANVLTF

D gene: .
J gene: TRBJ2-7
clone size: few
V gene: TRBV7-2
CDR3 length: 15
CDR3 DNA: TGTGCCAGCAGCAGGGAGGACAGTTCCTCCTACGAGCAGTACTTC
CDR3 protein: CASSREDSSSYEQYF

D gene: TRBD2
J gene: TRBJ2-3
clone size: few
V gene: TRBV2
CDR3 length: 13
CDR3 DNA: TGTGCCAGCGGGGGGGACCCTACAGATACGCAGTATTTT
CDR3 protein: CASGGDPTDTQYF

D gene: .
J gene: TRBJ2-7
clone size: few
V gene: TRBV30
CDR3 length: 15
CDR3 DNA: TGTGCCTGGAGCGCCCCGGGAGAATGGGGGAAGGAGCAGTACTTC
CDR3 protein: CAWSAPGEWGKEQYF

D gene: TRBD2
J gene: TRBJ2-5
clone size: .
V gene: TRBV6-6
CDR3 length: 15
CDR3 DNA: TGTGCCAGCACCGGACTAGCGGGGGGGCAAGAGACCCAGTACTTC
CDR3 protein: CASTGLAGGQETQYF

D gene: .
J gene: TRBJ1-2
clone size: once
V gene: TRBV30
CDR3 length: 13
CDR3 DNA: TGTGCCTGCCCCCTGGACAACCACTATGGCTACACCTTC
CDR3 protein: CACPLDNHYGYTF

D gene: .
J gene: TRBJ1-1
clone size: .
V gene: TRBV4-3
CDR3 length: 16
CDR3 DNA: TGCGCCAGCAGCCAAGCTCACCGCCGAGGGCCCACTGAAGCTTTCTTT
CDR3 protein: CASSQAHRRGPTEAFF

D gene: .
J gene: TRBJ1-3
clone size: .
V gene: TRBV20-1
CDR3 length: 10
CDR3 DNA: TGCAGTGCTAGTTGGTACACCATATATTTT
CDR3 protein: CSASWYTIYF

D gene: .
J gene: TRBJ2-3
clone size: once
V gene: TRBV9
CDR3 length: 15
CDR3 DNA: TGTGCCAGCAGCTCCCGTTCGGGGGACACAGATACGCAGTATTTT
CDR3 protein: CASSSRSGDTDTQYF

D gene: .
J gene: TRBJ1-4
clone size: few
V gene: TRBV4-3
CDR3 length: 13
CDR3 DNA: TGCGCCAGCAGCCAAGGGGGTAATGAAAAACTGTTTTTT
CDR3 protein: CASSQGGNEKLFF

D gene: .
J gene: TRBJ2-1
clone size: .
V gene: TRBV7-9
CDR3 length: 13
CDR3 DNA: TGTGCCAGCAGCTTACGCAGGGTGGATGAGCAGTTCTTC
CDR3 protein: CASSLRRVDEQFF

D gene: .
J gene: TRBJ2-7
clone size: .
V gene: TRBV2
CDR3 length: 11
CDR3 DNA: TGTGCCAGCAGTCGGGTACACGAGCAGTACTTC
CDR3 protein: CASSRVHEQYF

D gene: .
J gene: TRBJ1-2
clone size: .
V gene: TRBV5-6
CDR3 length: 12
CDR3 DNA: TGTGCCAGCAGCTCTATGAACTATGGCTACACCTTC
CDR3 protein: CASSSMNYGYTF

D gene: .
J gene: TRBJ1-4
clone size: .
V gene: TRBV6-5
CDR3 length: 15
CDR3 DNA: TGTGCCAGCAGTAGAAACAGGGTATCTAATGAAAAACTGTTTTTT
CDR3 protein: CASSRNRVSNEKLFF

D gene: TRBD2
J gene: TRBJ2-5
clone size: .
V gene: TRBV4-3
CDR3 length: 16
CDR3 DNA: TGCGCCAGCAGCCCCGGGGGAGCGGGGAACCAAGAGACCCAGTACTTC
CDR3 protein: CASSPGGAGNQETQYF

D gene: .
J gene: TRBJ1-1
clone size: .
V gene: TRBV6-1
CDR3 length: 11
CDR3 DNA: TGTGCCAGCAGTGATTGGGGGGAAGCTTTCTTT
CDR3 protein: CASSDWGEAFF

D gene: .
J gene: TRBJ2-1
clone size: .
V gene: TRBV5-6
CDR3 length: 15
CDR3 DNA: TGTGCCAGCAGCTTGGCCGGGCCTTCCCTCAATGAGCAGTTCTTC
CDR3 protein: CASSLAGPSLNEQFF

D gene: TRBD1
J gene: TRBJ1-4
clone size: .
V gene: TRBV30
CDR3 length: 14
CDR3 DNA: TGTGCCTGGAGTTTGACAGGGGAAAATGAAAAACTGTTTTTT
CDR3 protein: CAWSLTGENEKLFF

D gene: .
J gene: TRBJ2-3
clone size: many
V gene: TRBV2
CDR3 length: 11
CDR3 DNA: TGTGCCAGCAAACCGGGCGATACGCAGTATTTT
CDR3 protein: CASKPGDTQYF

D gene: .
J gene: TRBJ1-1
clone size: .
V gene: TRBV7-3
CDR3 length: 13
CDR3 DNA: TGTGCCAGCAGCTCGACTGACAGAAATGAAGCTTTCTTT
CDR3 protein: CASSSTDRNEAFF

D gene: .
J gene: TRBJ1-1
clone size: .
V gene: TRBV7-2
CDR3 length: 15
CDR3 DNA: TGTGCCAGCAGACATGGGCCGGAGGGTTTCACTGAAGCTTTCTTT
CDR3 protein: CASRHGPEGFTEAFF

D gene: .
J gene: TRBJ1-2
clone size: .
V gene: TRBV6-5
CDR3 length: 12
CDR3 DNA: TGTGCCAGCAGTCGATGGGACTATGGCTACACCTTC
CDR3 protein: CASSRWDYGYTF

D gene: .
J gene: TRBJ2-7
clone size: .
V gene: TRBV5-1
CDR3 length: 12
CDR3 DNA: TGCGCCAGCAGCCTGCCGGGCAACGAGCAGTACTTC
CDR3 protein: CASSLPGNEQYF

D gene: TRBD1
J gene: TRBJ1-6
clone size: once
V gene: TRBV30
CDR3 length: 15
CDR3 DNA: TGTGCCTGGAGCCCGGGACAGGCTCCCCAGTTCCCCCTCCACTTT
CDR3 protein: CAWSPGQAPQFPLHF

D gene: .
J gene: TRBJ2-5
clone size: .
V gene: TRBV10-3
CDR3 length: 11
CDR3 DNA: TGTGCCATCAGTGCGCAAGAGACCCAGTACTTC
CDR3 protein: CAISAQETQYF

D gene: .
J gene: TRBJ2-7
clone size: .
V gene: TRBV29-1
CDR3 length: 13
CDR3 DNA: TGCAGCGCTAAATTGATGACTGGTTTGGAGCAGTACTTC
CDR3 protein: CSAKLMTGLEQYF

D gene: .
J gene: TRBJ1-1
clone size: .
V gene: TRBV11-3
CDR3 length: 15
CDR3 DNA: TGTGCCAGCAGCAAACTGACAGCCTCTAACACTGAAGCTTTCTTT
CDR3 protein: CASSKLTASNTEAFF

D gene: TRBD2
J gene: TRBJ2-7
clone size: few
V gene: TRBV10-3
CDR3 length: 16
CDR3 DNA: TGTGCCATTAACGACCCTGGCGGGGGGGTCTCGTTCGAGCAGTACTTC
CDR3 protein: CAINDPGGGVSFEQYF

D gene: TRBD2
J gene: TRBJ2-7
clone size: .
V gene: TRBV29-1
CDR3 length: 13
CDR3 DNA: TGCAGCCATAGCGGGGGCCCCTCCTACGAGCAGTACTTC
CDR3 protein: CSHSGGPSYEQYF

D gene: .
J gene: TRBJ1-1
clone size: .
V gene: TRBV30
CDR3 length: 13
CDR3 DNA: TGTGCCTGGAGTGCAGGGGCGAACACTGAAGCTTTCTTT
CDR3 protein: CAWSAGANTEAFF

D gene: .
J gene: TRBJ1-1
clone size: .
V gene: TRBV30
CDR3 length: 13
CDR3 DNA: TGTGCCTGGAGTCGGGGGGTGAACACTGAAGCTTTCTTT
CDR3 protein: CAWSRGVNTEAFF

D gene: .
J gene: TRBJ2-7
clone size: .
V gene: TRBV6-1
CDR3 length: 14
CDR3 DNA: TGTGCCAGCAGGGGGGAGGTCAGCTCCTACGAGCAGTACTTC
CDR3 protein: CASRGEVSSYEQYF

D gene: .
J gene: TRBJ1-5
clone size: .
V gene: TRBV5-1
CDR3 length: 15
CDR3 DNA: TGCGCCAGCAGCTTGGGTGGGGGGCGGAATCAGCCCCAGCATTTT
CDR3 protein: CASSLGGGRNQPQHF

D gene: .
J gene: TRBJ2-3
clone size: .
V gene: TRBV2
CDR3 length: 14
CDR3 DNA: TGTGCCAGCAATTTCGGGCGGGGAACAGATACGCAGTATTTT
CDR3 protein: CASNFGRGTDTQYF

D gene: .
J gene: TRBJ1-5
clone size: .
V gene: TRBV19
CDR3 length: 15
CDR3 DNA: TGTGCCAGTAGTATCGACGGGGATAGCAATCAGCCCCAGCATTTT
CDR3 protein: CASSIDGDSNQPQHF

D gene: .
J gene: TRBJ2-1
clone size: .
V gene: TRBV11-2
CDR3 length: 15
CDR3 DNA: TGTGCCAGCAGCTTAAGATTAGTAAGAGACAATGAGCAGTTCTTC
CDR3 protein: CASSLRLVRDNEQFF

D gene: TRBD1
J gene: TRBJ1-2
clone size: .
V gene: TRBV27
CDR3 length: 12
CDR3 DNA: TGTGCCAGCAGGACAGGGGGCTATGGCTACACCTTC
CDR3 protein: CASRTGGYGYTF

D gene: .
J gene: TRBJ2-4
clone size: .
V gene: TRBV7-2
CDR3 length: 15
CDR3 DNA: TGTGCCAGCAGCTTGTGGACGATAGCCAAAAACATTCAGTACTTC
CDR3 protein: CASSLWTIAKNIQYF

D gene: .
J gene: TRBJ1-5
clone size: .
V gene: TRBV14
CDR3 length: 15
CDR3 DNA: TGTGCCAGCAGCCAAGGATTGGGAGAAAATCAGCCCCAGCATTTT
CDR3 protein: CASSQGLGENQPQHF

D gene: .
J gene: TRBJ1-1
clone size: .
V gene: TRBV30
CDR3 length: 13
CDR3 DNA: TGTGCCTGGAGTGAAGGAGGGTTCTTTGAAGCTTTCTTT
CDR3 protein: CAWSEGGFFEAFF

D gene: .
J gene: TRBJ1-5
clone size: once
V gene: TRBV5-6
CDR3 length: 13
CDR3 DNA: TGTGCCAGCAGTTCGGACGGGAATCAGCCCCAGCATTTT
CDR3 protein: CASSSDGNQPQHF

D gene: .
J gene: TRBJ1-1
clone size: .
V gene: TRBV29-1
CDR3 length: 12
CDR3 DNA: TGCAGCATAAGAGGGATCCGCACTGAAGCTTTCTTT
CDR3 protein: CSIRGIRTEAFF

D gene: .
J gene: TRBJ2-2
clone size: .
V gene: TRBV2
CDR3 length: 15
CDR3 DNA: TGTGCCAGCAGTGAAGGGCTGCCGAACACCGGGGAGCTGTTTTTT
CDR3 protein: CASSEGLPNTGELFF

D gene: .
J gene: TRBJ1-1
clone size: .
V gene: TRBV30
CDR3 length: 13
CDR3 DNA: TGTGCCTGGAGTGAAAGGAGGTCGACTGAAGCTTTCTTT
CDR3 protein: CAWSERRSTEAFF

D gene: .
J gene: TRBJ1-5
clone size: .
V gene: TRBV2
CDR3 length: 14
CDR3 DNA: TGTGCCAGCCTTTCGGGTCTTAGCAATCAGCCCCAGCATTTT
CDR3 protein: CASLSGLSNQPQHF

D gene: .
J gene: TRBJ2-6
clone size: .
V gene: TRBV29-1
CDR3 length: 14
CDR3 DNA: TGCAGCGTTGAGGGTAGCTCTGGGGCCAACGTCCTGACTTTC
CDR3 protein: CSVEGSSGANVLTF

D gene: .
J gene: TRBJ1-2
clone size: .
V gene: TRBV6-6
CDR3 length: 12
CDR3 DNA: TGTGCCAGCAGTTACGTCGCAGGGAGCTACACCTTC
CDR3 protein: CASSYVAGSYTF

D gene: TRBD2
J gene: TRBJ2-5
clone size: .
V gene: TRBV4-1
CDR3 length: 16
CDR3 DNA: TGCGCCAGCAGCCCCGGACTAGCGGGGGGCGCGGAGACCCAGTACTTC
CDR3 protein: CASSPGLAGGAETQYF

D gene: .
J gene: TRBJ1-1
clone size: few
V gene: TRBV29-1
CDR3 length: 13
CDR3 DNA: TGCAGCGTACCCCGAGCGGGGGCCACTGAAGCTTTCTTT
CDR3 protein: CSVPRAGATEAFF

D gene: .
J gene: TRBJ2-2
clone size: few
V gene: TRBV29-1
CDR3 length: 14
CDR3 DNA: TGCAGCGTTGTGGGCCAGACGAACACCGGGGAGCTGTTTTTT
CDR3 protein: CSVVGQTNTGELFF

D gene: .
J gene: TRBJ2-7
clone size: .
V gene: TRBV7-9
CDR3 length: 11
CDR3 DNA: TGTGCCAGCAGCTTAACGGGGGAGCAGTACTTC
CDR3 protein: CASSLTGEQYF

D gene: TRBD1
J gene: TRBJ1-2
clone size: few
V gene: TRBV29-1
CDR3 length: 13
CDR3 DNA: TGCAGCGTCGCGGGACAGGGCGTTTATGGCTACACCTTC
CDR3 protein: CSVAGQGVYGYTF